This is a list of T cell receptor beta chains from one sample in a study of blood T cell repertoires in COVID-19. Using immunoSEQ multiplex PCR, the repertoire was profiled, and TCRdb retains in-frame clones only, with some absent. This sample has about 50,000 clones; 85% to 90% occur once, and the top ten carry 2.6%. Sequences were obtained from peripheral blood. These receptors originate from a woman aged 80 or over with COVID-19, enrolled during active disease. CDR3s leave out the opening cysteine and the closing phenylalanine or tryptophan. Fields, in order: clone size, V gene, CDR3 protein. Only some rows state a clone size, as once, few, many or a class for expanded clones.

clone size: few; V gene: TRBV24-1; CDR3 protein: ATAQAGTKNQPQH
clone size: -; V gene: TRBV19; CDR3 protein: ASSIAGFGTEAF
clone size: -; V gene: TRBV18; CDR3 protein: ASSEMEVGRKKLF
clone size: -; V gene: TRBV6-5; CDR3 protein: ASSLRLVSDTQY
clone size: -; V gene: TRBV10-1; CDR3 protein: ASSDQINDEQF
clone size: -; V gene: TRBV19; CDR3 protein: ASSMTGSPYEQY
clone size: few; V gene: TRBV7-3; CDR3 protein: ASSSAGGGLSTGELF
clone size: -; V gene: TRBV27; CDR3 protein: ASSPAGALLEGYEQY
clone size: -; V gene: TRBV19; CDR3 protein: ASEAGSGTAYHNYGYT
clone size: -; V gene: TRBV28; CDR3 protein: ASKLTARTGRSGTEAF
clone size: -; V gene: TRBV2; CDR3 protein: ASSPREGLNEQF
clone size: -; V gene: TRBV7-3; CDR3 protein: ASRTNSMNTEAF
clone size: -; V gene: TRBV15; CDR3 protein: ATSRPGTIHNEQF
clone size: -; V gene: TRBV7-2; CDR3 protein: ASSWGLGDYEQY
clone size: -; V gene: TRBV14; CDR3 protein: ASNYRGRNNEQF
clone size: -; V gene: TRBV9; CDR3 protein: ASSPGLRRAF
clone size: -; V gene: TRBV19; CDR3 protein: ASSPWTGLREPLH